The sequence of this TCR beta chain was determined in a study of T cells in Graves' hyperthyroidism and ophthalmopathy. Study-wide results and caveats: Also found in blood were most expanded thyroid clonotypes above 0.001.

Subjects aged 18 to 65 presented with newly diagnosed hyperthyroidism of less than 2 months' duration. Amplification yielded TCR beta CDR3 regions, with RNA transcripts as the source. A first-round RT-PCR of the TCR CDR3 used the HTBI primer set. TCRdb re-analysed the multiplex PCR reads in MiXCR, keeping a single row per CDR3 protein. The sample holds some 350,000 distinct CDR3 sequences, more than 20% seen once. V was clipped by 4 bases and J by 9 bases; unmatched bases: 6. The length of the CDR3 is 14 residues. Germline CDR1 GTSNPN, CDR2 SVGIG (reference sequence). Only a few counts were recorded for this clonotype. The antigen is undetermined.

This TCR was sampled from a middle-aged man with Graves' hyperthyroidism. The J gene is TRBJ1-6, the V gene TRBV30; 10 nucleotides match TRBD1. The sequenced sample was blood. The CDR3 DNA reads TGTGCCTGGACCCCTCGGGACAGGGGTTCACCCCTCCACTTT. Translated: CAWTPRDRGSPLHF.